Sequencing of this T cell receptor (beta chain) was carried out in a study of T-cell reconstitution after alpha-beta-depleted transplantation in children. This clonotype has ten or more counts. The DNA is omitted, as the CDR3 cannot be located on it reliably, and the CDR3 follows TCRdb's listing. The CDR3 has 20 residues if both end residues are counted. Germline loops: CDR1 WSHSY, CDR2 SAAADI. Unique molecular identifiers were used to barcode this TCRbeta library. TCRdb processed the PCR reads anew with MiXCR; each CDR3 protein has one entry. The table shows 200,000 to 250,000 distinct CDR3 sequences, with approximately 9.9% occurring only once.

The sequence was collected from a human donor who donated a stem cell graft to a child with SCID. J is TRBJ2-3 and V is TRBV10-2; TRBD1 reflects the table's D call only, with no check against the DNA. Material: PBMCs from the stem cell graft donor, obtained from the stem cell graft. CDR3 loop: CASSESGRAGGLYNTDTQYF.